The 30 T cell receptor beta chains listed next were all sequenced from one sample in a study of control samples from healthy donors and cancer patients. Method: immunoSEQ multiplex PCR; TCRdb's copy keeps in-frame clones and lacks some. This sample has 150,000 to 180,000 clones, with about 94% found just once. What was sequenced was blood. These receptors all come from a man aged 40-50 years in good health.

The chain employs TRBV27 and TRBJ1-3; 7 positions match TRBD1. J lost 2 bases, V lost 5 bases, and 9 bases had no gene match. Germline CDR1 MNHEY, CDR2 SMNVEV (reference sequence). This CDR3 is built from 16 residues. CDR3 coding DNA: TGTGCCAGCAGTCAGGGGGTTAGGGGGACTGGAAACACCATATATTTT. Protein: CASSQGVRGTGNTIYF.

V usage is TRBV4-3 and J usage is TRBJ2-3; D remains unclear. The germline gives CDR1 LGHNA, CDR2 YSLEER. Trimming took off 1 base at V and 5 bases at J, with 13 bases between the two ends. The CDR3 runs 15 residues. CDR3 DNA: TGCGCCAGCAGCCAAGCATGGGAAAGGGTAGATACGCAGTATTTT. Encoded protein: CASSQAWERVDTQYF.

The chain uses TRBV7-9 and TRBJ2-3; no definite D call. Germline CDR1 reads SEHNR; CDR2 reads FQNEAQ (reference sequence). The germline V and J ends were trimmed by 5 bases and 3 bases, with 15 bases remaining between them. This CDR3 comprises 15 residues. Here the CDR3 reads CASSIDGKRTDTQYF. In DNA, the CDR3 is TGTGCCAGCAGCATTGACGGCAAGAGGACAGATACGCAGTATTTT.

This clone was seen a handful of times. V usage is TRBV6-5 and J usage is TRBJ2-3; D gene uncertain. Germline-derived CDR1 and CDR2 are MNHEY and SVGAGI. The ends were cut back, 6 bases at V and 5 bases at J, with 12 bases in the middle. The CDR3 spans 13 residues. The CDR3 DNA reads TGTGCCAGCAGCCCCCTGAAGGGAGATACGCAGTATTTT. It is translated as CASSPLKGDTQYF.

The chain joins TRBV3-1 (or the pseudogene TRBV3-2) to TRBJ2-7; unclear D gene. Germline V lookup: CDR1 LGHDT, CDR2 YNNKEL (reference sequence). Trimming cost V 0 bases and J 4 bases, with 13 bases left between them. This CDR3 is 15 amino acids long. CDR3 protein: CASSQDLPLTYEQYF. As DNA, the CDR3 is TGTGCCAGCAGCCAAGATCTGCCACTCACGTACGAGCAGTACTTC.

CDR3 bases: TGCGCCAGCAGCCAAGTTATGGGATCTAACTATGGCTACACCTTC. As protein: CASSQVMGSNYGYTF. The chain links TRBV4-3 to TRBJ1-2; no clear D gene. The CDR3 totals 15 residues. From germline, CDR1 is LGHNA and CDR2 YSLEER. Trimming removed 1 base at V and 0 bases at J, with 9 bases between.

The chain joins TRBV9 to TRBJ2-3; 8 nucleotides align to TRBD1. This CDR3 comprises 15 residues. Germline loops: CDR1 SGDLS, CDR2 YYNGEE. V dropped 2 bases and J dropped 5; count of bases not matched to a gene: 7. The CDR3 reads CASSVESGGVDTQYF. The CDR3 nucleotides read TGTGCCAGCAGCGTTGAGTCAGGGGGCGTAGATACGCAGTATTTT.

The chain couples TRBV28 to TRBJ2-1, with D maybe TRBD2 (7 bases). The CDR3 spans 15 residues. Germline assignment: CDR1 MDHEN and CDR2 SYDVKM. V was pared by 7 bases and J by 7 bases, with 20 bases between. Here the CDR3 DNA reads TGTGCCAGCACCCTAGGGGGGGGTAGAGGGAATGAGCAGTTCTTC. Translated, it gives CASTLGGGRGNEQFF.

The V call is TRBV19, the J call TRBJ1-1; D is perhaps TRBD1 (6 bases). Germline V gives CDR1 LNHDA, CDR2 SQIVND (reference sequence). The CDR3 is 14 residues long. Trimming shortened V by 6 bases and J by 0 bases, and 11 bases separated the two germline ends. CDR3 in amino acids: CASSQQGLNTEAFF. The CDR3 region has the DNA TGTGCCAGTAGCCAACAGGGATTGAACACTGAAGCTTTCTTT.

The V call is TRBV14, the J call TRBJ1-1; D not certain. V shed 0 bases and J shed 6 bases, with 11 bases lying between them. The CDR3 extends over 14 amino acids. Germline lookup yields CDR1 SGHDN and CDR2 FVKESK. The CDR3 sequence: CASSQDLLAPEAFF. CDR3 sequence (DNA): TGTGCCAGCAGCCAAGATCTTTTGGCCCCTGAAGCTTTCTTT.

J is TRBJ2-7 and V is TRBV9; D perhaps matches TRBD2 (6 bases). The CDR3 has 14 amino acids. Per the germline V gene, CDR1 is SGDLS and CDR2 is YYNGEE. The ends were cut back, 0 bases at V and 4 bases at J, with 11 bases in the middle. The DNA of the CDR3 is TGTGCCAGCAGCGTAGCGGAGGGGTCGTACGAGCAGTACTTC. Translation: CASSVAEGSYEQYF.

The chain couples TRBV27 to TRBJ1-4; D gene uncertain. The V gene lost 4 bases and the J gene lost 2 bases, with 17 bases spanning the gap. Per germline, CDR1 MNHEY and CDR2 SMNVEV (reference sequence). The CDR3 length is 17 residues. The CDR3 reads CASSSEPRVSTNEKLFF. Written as DNA, the CDR3 is TGTGCCAGCAGTTCCGAACCCAGAGTCAGTACTAATGAAAAACTGTTTTTT.

J is TRBJ1-1 and V is TRBV19, with 9 bases aligning to TRBD1. Germline CDR1 reads LNHDA; CDR2 reads SQIVND (reference sequence). After removal of 6 bases from V and 1 base from J, the junction contained 9 bases not matched to a gene. The CDR3 runs 16 residues. The CDR3 here is CASRLPGQGRNTEAFF. As DNA, the CDR3 is TGTGCCAGTAGGTTACCCGGACAGGGGCGGAACACTGAAGCTTTCTTT.

To note about this clone: Germline is not matched at one junction end, which may reflect a read error. The genes are TRBV15 and TRBJ1-1; D unclear. Germline assignment: CDR1 LNHNV and CDR2 YYDKDF (reference sequence). The CDR3 covers 12 residues. Here the CDR3 reads CATSALNTEAFF. CDR3 nucleotide sequence: TGTGCCACCAGCGCATTGAATACTGAAGCTTTCTTT.

V usage is TRBV7-6 and J usage is TRBJ2-7; 11 bases are shared with TRBD1. CDR3 length equals 14 residues. With V trimmed by 4 bases and J by 6 bases, 5 bases remained unmatched. Germline CDR1 SGHVS, CDR2 FNYEAQ. For the CDR3, the DNA is TGTGCCAGCAGCTCAGGACAGGGGGCGGGCGAGCAGTACTTC. Translating it yields CASSSGQGAGEQYF.

The V gene is TRBV27, the J gene TRBJ1-2; 9 nucleotides match TRBD1. Germline loops: CDR1 MNHEY, CDR2 SMNVEV (reference sequence). This CDR3 is built from 14 residues. J gave up 7 bases and V 6 bases, and 9 bases lay outside the gene matches. This CDR3 reads CASSHGQGWSGYTF. CDR3 DNA sequence: TGTGCCAGCAGCCACGGACAGGGGTGGAGTGGCTACACCTTC.

The V and J genes are TRBV9 and TRBJ1-2, with D possibly being TRBD1 (5 bases). The CDR3 sequence is 14 residues long. The ends were cut back, 0 bases at V and 4 bases at J, with 10 bases in the middle. In germline, CDR1 is SGDLS, CDR2 YYNGEE. The CDR3 reads CASSVGRGVYGYTF. CDR3 nucleotides: TGTGCCAGCAGCGTAGGAAGGGGCGTCTATGGCTACACCTTC.

The chain has TRBV11-3 and TRBJ2-1; 9 bases fit TRBD1. V lost 5 bases, J lost 3 bases, and 5 bases stayed unmatched. Germline V CDR1 and CDR2: SGHNT, YENEEA. There are 15 residues in the CDR3. The CDR3 sequence: CASSLQGALYNEQFF. The CDR3 coding sequence is TGTGCCAGCAGCCTACAGGGGGCTCTCTACAATGAGCAGTTCTTC.

V is TRBV6-5 and J is TRBJ1-1; no reliable D call. V lost 8 bases, J lost 11 bases, and 24 bases lay in between. The V gene's germline CDR1 is MNHEY and CDR2 SVGAGI. This CDR3 region has 14 residues. CDR3 DNA: TGTGCCAGCGCAAACCACCGGCAGGCCCAGAAGGCTTTCTTT. Amino acids: CASANHRQAQKAFF.

This chain connects TRBV6-1 to TRBJ2-7; D is possibly TRBD2 (6 bases). V gave up 3 bases and J gave up 3 bases, with 15 bases separating them. The CDR3 loop spans 15 amino acids. Germline V gene lookup returns CDR1 MNHNS and CDR2 SASEGT. The CDR3 sequence is CASSEEGGGGYEQYF. CDR3 DNA sequence: TGTGCCAGCAGTGAGGAGGGCGGCGGTGGCTACGAGCAGTACTTC.

The chain joins TRBV3-1 (or the pseudogene TRBV3-2) to TRBJ1-1, with TRBD1 as a possible D gene (5 bases). V shed 4 bases and J shed 4 bases, with 16 bases lying between them. The CDR3 totals 15 residues. Germline loops: CDR1 LGHDT, CDR2 YNNKEL (reference sequence). In DNA form, the CDR3 reads TGTGCCAGCAGCCCCAAGGGAGGGGTAGGCACTGAAGCTTTCTTT. As protein: CASSPKGGVGTEAFF.

This clone has just one count. A junction end diverges from the germline sequence, so it may reflect a read error. J is TRBJ1-6 and V is TRBV28, with 8 nucleotides matching TRBD1. Germline assignment: CDR1 MDHEN and CDR2 SYDVKM. This CDR3 has 17 amino acids. The CDR3 DNA reads TGTGCCAGCACCTCGGGACAGGTCGGCTTCTATTATTCACCCCTCCACTTT. Encoded protein: CASTSGQVGFYYSPLHF.

This clone appeared once. The chain carries TRBV13 and TRBJ2-5, with D tentatively TRBD2 (6 bases). Trimming shortened V by 4 bases and J by 9 bases, and 15 bases separated the two germline ends. The CDR3 consists of 13 residues. From germline, CDR1 is PRHDT and CDR2 FYEKMQ (reference sequence). The CDR3 coding sequence is TGTGCCAGCAGCTCCCGACTAGAGATGGCCCAGTACTTC. Translating gives CASSSRLEMAQYF.

The chain joins TRBV11-3 to TRBJ1-1, with D possibly being TRBD1 (5 bases). The CDR3 runs 15 residues. The germline V and J ends were trimmed by 6 bases and 3 bases, with 17 bases remaining between them. CDR1 and CDR2 from the germline V gene are SGHNT and YENEEA. This CDR3 is CASRKGQGSDTEAFF. CDR3 bases: TGTGCCAGCAGGAAGGGGCAGGGATCGGACACTGAAGCTTTCTTT.

The chain has TRBV6-6 and TRBJ2-1; 7 nucleotides match TRBD2. V was pared by 10 bases and J by 5 bases, with 2 bases of the junction left unmatched. This CDR3 region has 11 residues. Germline V gene data show CDR1 as MNHNY and CDR2 as SVGAGI (reference sequence). CDR3 residues: CATGTNNEQFF. In DNA form, the CDR3 reads TGTGCCACCGGGACTAACAATGAGCAGTTCTTC.

The chain couples TRBV5-1 to TRBJ2-7; D is perhaps TRBD1 (6 bases). This CDR3 region has 12 residues. Germline CDR1 and CDR2: SGHRS and YFSETQ. Deletions cut 2 bases from V and 5 bases from J, with 8 bases between. Written as DNA, the CDR3 is TGCGCCAGCAGCTTATCAGGGGACGAGCAGTACTTC. It translates to CASSLSGDEQYF.

This chain links TRBV6-5 with TRBJ1-1, with D perhaps TRBD1 (6 bases). The CDR3 is made up of 13 amino acids. The V end was cut by 6 bases, the J end by 5 bases, with 13 bases between. From germline, CDR1 is MNHEY and CDR2 SVGAGI. CDR3: CASSRGLGTEAFF. The CDR3 DNA is TGTGCCAGCAGCAGGGGTCTGGGGACTGAAGCTTTCTTT.

The gene calls are TRBV27 and TRBJ1-4; unclear D gene. The CDR3 sequence is 14 residues long. The V and J ends lost 6 bases and 4 bases respectively, with 12 bases between them. Germline V gene data show CDR1 as MNHEY and CDR2 as SMNVEV (reference sequence). The CDR3 here is CASRALSINEKLFF. The CDR3 nucleotides are TGTGCCAGCAGGGCCCTGAGTATTAATGAAAAACTGTTTTTT.

This chain uses TRBV2 with TRBJ1-4; D might be TRBD1 (5 bases). The germline V and J ends were trimmed by 5 bases and 7 bases, with 11 bases remaining between them. The CDR3 sequence is 13 residues long. The germline V gene encodes CDR1 SNHLY and CDR2 FYNNEI. The CDR3 loop reads CASSPRQTEKLFF. The CDR3 DNA reads TGTGCCAGCAGTCCACGACAGACTGAAAAACTGTTTTTT.

This CDR3 reads CASSQTRGGETQYF. In DNA, the CDR3 is TGCGCCAGCAGCCAAACCAGGGGTGGAGAGACCCAGTACTTC. The chain employs TRBV4-1 and TRBJ2-5; TRBD1 might be the D (6 bases). This CDR3 is built from 14 residues. Germline lookup yields CDR1 MGHRA and CDR2 YSYEKL. The germline V and J ends were trimmed by 2 bases and 4 bases, with 11 bases remaining between them.